Listed below are T cell receptor beta chains from one sample, sequenced in a study of T cell repertoires in cytomegalovirus infection. Via MiXCR, TCRdb re-called the reads, giving one row per CDR3 protein. The sample records 250,000 to 300,000 distinct CDR3 sequences, roughly an eighth being singletons. The sequenced sample was PBMCs. These receptors came from a human donor in good health (CMV status not recorded). Some clones in this sample may be carry-over from other donors' samples. The CDR3 runs from the conserved cysteine through the conserved F or W. Each record gives: J gene, D gene, CDR3 length, V gene, clone size, CDR3 protein, CDR3 DNA. D genes are given only for firm matches. The size of a clone is reported for some rows only, either as once, few or many, or as a class for expanded clones.

>TRBJ1-1|TRBD1|15|TRBV20-1|many
CSARDRGQGAVEAFF
TGCAGTGCTAGAGATAGGGGGCAGGGGGCCGTTGAAGCTTTCTTT
>TRBJ2-2|NA|16|TRBV5-1|NA
CASSLEGGRSTGELFF
TGCGCCAGCAGCTTGGAAGGGGGGCGAAGTACCGGGGAGCTGTTTTTT
>TRBJ2-1|NA|11|TRBV7-9|NA
CASSEPREQFF
TGTGCCAGCAGCGAACCGAGGGAGCAGTTCTTC
>TRBJ1-4|TRBD1|15|TRBV6-5|NA
CATKQRQGANEKLVF
TGTGCCACCAAACAAAGACAGGGTGCTAATGAAAAACTGGTTTTT
>TRBJ2-7|NA|17|TRBV7-2|many
CASSLAPPGTSSYEQYF
TGTGCCAGCAGCTTAGCGCCCCCTGGGACATCCTCCTACGAGCAGTACTTC
>TRBJ2-7|NA|12|TRBV6-6|few
CASSSQAREQYF
TGTGCCAGCAGTTCTCAGGCTCGCGAGCAGTACTTC
>TRBJ2-7|NA|14|TRBV7-9|few
CASSPDGVYYEQYF
TGTGCCAGCAGCCCTGATGGGGTGTACTACGAGCAGTACTTC
>TRBJ2-2|NA|15|TRBV7-2|many
CASSLGPGATGELFF
TGTGCCAGCAGCTTAGGTCCGGGGGCGACCGGGGAGCTGTTTTTT
>TRBJ2-5|TRBD2|14|TRBV12-3/TRBV12-4|many
CASRPLGTSETQYF
TGTGCCAGCAGACCTCTCGGGACTAGTGAGACCCAGTACTTC
>TRBJ2-5|NA|17|TRBV4-1|few
CASSQDLDSPRQETQYF
TGCGCCAGCAGCCAAGACCTTGACTCGCCCAGGCAAGAGACCCAGTACTTC
>TRBJ2-1|NA|15|TRBV4-2|once
CASSPRFGGNNEQFF
TGTGCCAGCAGCCCCCGGTTTGGCGGAAACAATGAGCAGTTCTTC
>TRBJ2-5|NA|18|TRBV6-1|NA
CASSELVHNPRVKETQYF
TGTGCCAGCAGTGAATTGGTCCACAATCCCAGGGTAAAAGAGACCCAGTACTTC
>TRBJ1-2|TRBD1|15|TRBV20-1|NA
CSAPGQQDLNYGYTF
TGCAGTGCTCCGGGACAGCAAGACCTTAACTATGGCTACACCTTC
>TRBJ1-1|TRBD1|15|TRBV3-1|NA
CASSSGGTTNTEAFF
TGTGCCAGCAGCTCAGGGGGAACCACGAACACTGAAGCTTTCTTT
>TRBJ2-2|NA|14|TRBV7-9|few
CASRLGTNTGELFF
TGTGCCAGCAGACTAGGGACGAACACCGGGGAGCTGTTTTTT
>TRBJ2-3|TRBD2|18|TRBV11-2|NA
CASSLTSGGAGSTDTQYF
TGTGCCAGCAGTTTGACTAGCGGGGGGGCCGGGAGCACAGATACGCAGTATTTT
>TRBJ2-7|TRBD2|15|TRBV29-1|once
CSVEDLREITYEQYF
TGCAGCGTTGAAGATTTGCGGGAGATTACCTACGAGCAGTACTTC
>TRBJ2-1|TRBD1|13|TRBV7-9|NA
CASSFDRVHEQFF
TGTGCCAGCAGCTTCGACAGGGTCCATGAGCAGTTCTTC
>TRBJ2-5|TRBD2|13|TRBV28|NA
CASSSGGEETQYF
TGTGCCAGCAGTTCGGGGGGAGAAGAGACCCAGTACTTC
>TRBJ2-5|NA|15|TRBV20-1|few
CSASWSASAQETQYF
TGCAGTGCTAGTTGGAGCGCTAGCGCACAAGAGACCCAGTACTTC
>TRBJ1-1|NA|13|TRBV29-1|few
CSGDQGFSTEAFF
TGCAGCGGGGACCAGGGGTTTAGCACTGAAGCTTTCTTT
>TRBJ2-7|TRBD2|14|TRBV6-2/TRBV6-3|few
CASSSGGGTYEQYF
TGTGCCAGCAGCAGCGGGGGGGGTACGTACGAGCAGTACTTC
>TRBJ1-1|NA|14|TRBV19|NA
CASLAWGASTEAFF
TGTGCCAGTCTCGCATGGGGCGCTAGCACTGAAGCTTTCTTT
>TRBJ2-1|TRBD2|14|TRBV5-8|few
CASSKRGGPWEQFF
TGTGCCAGCAGTAAGCGGGGGGGCCCCTGGGAGCAGTTCTTC
>TRBJ2-1|TRBD1|15|TRBV2|few
CASSEGTGAPYEQFF
TGTGCCAGCAGTGAGGGGACAGGGGCTCCCTATGAGCAGTTCTTC
>TRBJ1-2|NA|14|TRBV10-2|NA
CASSGQELNYGYTF
TGCGCCAGCAGTGGGCAGGAGCTCAACTATGGCTACACCTTC
>TRBJ2-5|TRBD2|18|TRBV7-9|few
CASRTTKTSGGTQETQYF
TGTGCCAGCAGGACGACCAAAACTAGCGGGGGGACTCAAGAGACCCAGTACTTC
>TRBJ2-3|NA|14|TRBV29-1|few
CSNRDSSLTDTQYF
TGCAGCAACCGGGACTCATCCCTCACAGATACGCAGTATTTT
>TRBJ2-5|TRBD2|17|TRBV14|many
CASSQVHLRELQETQYF
TGTGCCAGCAGCCAAGTACATCTGCGGGAGTTGCAAGAGACCCAGTACTTC
>TRBJ1-6|NA|18|TRBV13|NA
CASSLGLRALKSNSPLHF
TGTGCCAGCAGCTTAGGCCTAAGGGCATTAAAGTCGAATTCACCCCTCCACTTT
>TRBJ1-4|TRBD1|12|TRBV29-1|NA
CSTGTGDEKLFF
TGCAGCACCGGGACAGGGGATGAAAAACTGTTTTTT
>TRBJ1-1|NA|14|TRBV11-3|many
CASSQYSRNTEAFF
TGTGCCAGCAGCCAATACAGCAGGAACACTGAAGCTTTCTTT
>TRBJ2-5|NA|13|TRBV7-6|NA
CASSSHEQETQYF
TGTGCCAGCAGCTCCCATGAGCAAGAGACCCAGTACTTC
>TRBJ1-1|TRBD1|14|TRBV15|NA
CATSTPRGDTEAFF
TGTGCCACCAGCACTCCCAGGGGGGACACTGAAGCTTTCTTT
>TRBJ1-1|NA|11|TRBV25-1|NA
CASSERNMAFF
TGTGCCAGCAGTGAGAGGAATATGGCTTTCTTT
>TRBJ2-1|TRBD1|18|TRBV7-9|NA
CASRRTRTGTGANNEQFF
TGTGCCAGCAGGCGGACACGAACCGGGACAGGAGCTAACAATGAGCAGTTCTTC
>TRBJ2-2|TRBD2|14|TRBV19|many
CASRAASGTGELFF
TGTGCCAGCCGGGCGGCTAGCGGCACCGGGGAGCTGTTTTTT
>TRBJ2-1|NA|15|TRBV7-4|few
CASSLTNLMGNEQFF
TGTGCCAGCAGCTTAACCAACCTGATGGGCAATGAGCAGTTCTTC
>TRBJ2-3|TRBD2|16|TRBV7-8|many
CASSLALRLAADTQYF
TGTGCCAGCAGCTTAGCGCTGAGGCTAGCGGCAGATACGCAGTATTTT
>TRBJ2-1|TRBD2|16|TRBV9|NA
CASSVETSGRYNEQFF
TGTGCCAGCAGCGTAGAGACTAGCGGGAGGTACAATGAGCAGTTCTTC